This TCR beta chain was sequenced for a study of untreated major depressive disorder. Notes on the study in general: All top five TRBV05-01 clones per subject were private clones. TRBV05-01 (Vbeta 5.1) usage was higher in CD4+ T cells of depressed patients than controls. Findings may not generalize because the study sample was small.

The CDR3 extends over 12 amino acids. The V gene lost 4 bases and the J gene lost 4 bases, with 8 bases spanning the gap. The germline CDR1 and CDR2 sequences are SGHRS and YFSETQ. Generated by immunoSEQ multiplex PCR, the TCRdb table keeps only in-frame clones and is missing some. The repertoire holds under 15,000 clones, with 80% to 95% as singletons. About this clone: Its matching antigen is unknown.

CD4+ T cells were isolated from thawed PBMCs by magnetic negative selection. Specimen: CD4+ T cells from PBMCs. The V gene is TRBV5-1, the J gene TRBJ1-2; possibly TRBD1 for D (6 bases). The clonotype originates from a man younger than 45 with major depressive disorder. The CDR3 region is CASSLDSYGYTF. The CDR3 region has the DNA TGCGCCAGCAGCCTGGACAGCTATGGCTACACCTTC.